This TCR beta chain emerged from a study of shared clonotypes between healthy human individuals. Worth noting for this clone: Its matching antigen is unknown. The same CDR3 is also encoded by other DNA sequences in this sample.

Study-wide results and limits: Clonotypes not shared had lower generation probabilities than those common to all four donors. What rarefaction showed was incomplete sorted-subset sequencing despite large depth.

Researchers ran the assay at a deep level. Profiled with immunoSEQ multiplex PCR; TCRdb holds only in-frame clones, not every one. The sample lists some 2,000,000 clones, approximately 94% occurring once. Trimming pared 1 base from V and 0 bases from J, leaving 7 bases between. The CDR3 length is 15 residues. The germline CDR1 and CDR2 sequences are MGHRA and YSYEKL. Recent acute infections and vaccinations were absent in the healthy HIV-negative adult donors. The sample taken for sequencing was naive CD4+ T cells sorted from blood. Subset in this sample: CD45RA+ positively selected. The clonotype was recovered from a man between 18 and 29 years old in good health. The chain carries TRBV4-1 and TRBJ1-3; no firm D call. Written as DNA, the CDR3 is TGCGCCAGCAGCCAAGGGTCCTCCTCTGGAAACACCATATATTTT. It codes for CASSQGSSSGNTIYF.